This TCR beta chain was captured by sequencing in a study of coeliac disease. The wider study: Without high-resolution HLA typing, biased TRBV7-2 usage was queried.

Notes on the study in general: Lamina propria and intraepithelial cell fractions may contain each other's cells. Control samples showed higher TRB and TRG clonality than intraepithelial and lamina propria samples in active celiac disease. TRB repertoires were largely private, with most amino acid sequences found in only one sample.

This CDR3 contains 11 residues. Germline CDR1 SNHLY, CDR2 FYNNEI. The germline V and J ends were trimmed by 6 bases and 12 bases, with 14 bases remaining between them. Only in-frame clones appear in the TCRdb table, and some are missing; sequencing was by immunoSEQ multiplex PCR. The table shows under 4,500 clones, with under 80% occurring only once. Notes on this clone: What it recognizes is unknown.

Sequences were obtained from intraepithelial lymphocytes from the gut. The chain employs TRBV2 and TRBJ1-1; TRBD1 is a possible D gene (6 bases). This receptor was taken from a man in his sixties or seventies with active celiac disease. CDR3 amino acids: CASRPTGSPFF. DNA for the CDR3: TGTGCCAGCAGACCCACAGGGTCACCTTTCTTT.